This T cell receptor (beta chain) was observed in a study of monozygotic twins with cystic fibrosis. Study at large: Library input was around 3.1 micrograms of fragmented DNA, with approximately 15 PCR cycles. The study, taken as a whole, reports: V usage most resembled the co-twin in 13 of 16 pairs. Nucleotide-identical clonotype sharing was significantly higher within monozygotic CF twin pairs than between unrelated CF individuals.

The CDR3 runs 12 residues. Looked up from germline, CDR1 is GTSNPN and CDR2 is SVGIG (reference sequence). Trimming pared 2 bases from V and 6 bases from J, leaving 11 bases between. Generated by immunoSEQ multiplex PCR, the TCRdb table keeps only in-frame clones and is missing some. The top ten hold roughly 0.79% of the sample, which has around 11,000 clones, approximately 97% seen once. Notes on this clone: Antigen specificity is unknown.

The chain uses TRBV30 and TRBJ2-7; weak D call: TRBD1 (5 bases). The clonotype comes from a boy aged 5-17 years with cystic fibrosis. Sample: blood. CDR3 coding DNA: TGTGCCTGGAGTAAGGGGCTTGGCGAGCAGTACTTC. Translation gives CAWSKGLGEQYF.